This is a list of T cell receptor beta chains from one sample in a study of CD8+ T cells in alopecia areata. Here immunoSEQ multiplex PCR was the method, and the copy in TCRdb shows in-frame clones only, minus some. Seen here are 150,000 or so clones, around 50% observed once, and the top ten hold more than 6.5%. The sample taken for sequencing was CD4+ T cells sorted from blood. The receptors shown here come from a human donor with alopecia areata. CDR3s include the opening cysteine and the closing phenylalanine or tryptophan.

CDR3aa	v_gene	j_gene
CANTGTGGRDTEAFF	TRBV2	TRBJ1-1
CAWKGRGTEYEQYF	TRBV30	TRBJ2-7
CATSGIQGGHQPQHF	TRBV27	TRBJ1-5
CSAGLAGGVEQFF	TRBV29-1	TRBJ2-1
CASSFGWDHQDNEQFF	TRBV7-9	TRBJ2-1
CASSRRPGGDNQPQHF	TRBV23-1	TRBJ1-5
CASSGGGLSSYEQYF	TRBV28	TRBJ2-7
CASSKASDTQYF	TRBV7-2	TRBJ2-3
CASSQNHGFMGEHYGYTF	TRBV23-1	TRBJ1-2
CSVVQGGTYEQYF	TRBV29-1	TRBJ2-7
CSAGQGVGEQYF	TRBV29-1	TRBJ2-7
CASSGLASSSYNEQFF	TRBV9	TRBJ2-1
CSVVWAANEQFF	TRBV29-1	TRBJ2-1
CASSPSSGGNNEQFF	TRBV6-6	TRBJ2-1
CSVYRDTYEQYF	TRBV29-1	TRBJ2-7
CASSAVGTRQETQYF	TRBV9	TRBJ2-5
CASSQGGPAWETQYF	TRBV4-1	TRBJ2-5
CASSYSMMKYNEQFF	TRBV6-5	TRBJ2-1
CSVAGVAGGYEQYF	TRBV29-1	TRBJ2-7
CAWSVLREYGTDTQYF	TRBV30	TRBJ2-3
CASSQDPGLAASYSYEQYF	TRBV4-1	TRBJ2-7
CSVEYLAGGPETQYF	TRBV29-1	TRBJ2-5
CAWSVLLAGDEQYF	TRBV30	TRBJ2-7
CAIDSEGSYNEQFF	TRBV11-3	TRBJ2-1
CASSLDRIGTEAFF	TRBV5-1	TRBJ1-1
CASKRDGPALGF	TRBV6-1	TRBJ2-7
CASSRDTSGANVLTF	TRBV6-5	TRBJ2-6
CASCKQGSLSGANVLTF	TRBV27	TRBJ2-6